This TCR beta chain appears in the sequencing data of a study of vaccination effects on CD4 cells after COVID-19 (dated by TCRdb to between 2021 and 2024). About the investigation overall: Two doses of either the BNT162b2 or the mRNA-1273 mRNA SARS-CoV-2 vaccine were administered to participants. SARS-CoV-2 spike-specific CD4+ TCR repertoires were compared before and after mRNA vaccination in COVID-19 convalescent patients and in infection-naive vaccine recipients. A total of around eleven COVID-19 convalescent patients and a handful of SARS-CoV-2-naive healthy vaccine recipients were included in the full study. In the study, cultures from other donors were sequenced using the Oncomine TCR Beta short-read assay on an Illumina iSeq 100. Here is what the overall study found, with its caveats: The study was limited by a small number of convalescent patients and lacked early post-infection timepoints. In healthy vaccine recipients, vaccine-induced clones were almost all SARS-CoV-2 mono-reactive, with only 1 of 255 cross-reactive with common cold coronaviruses. At late post-vaccination timepoints, both infection-induced and vaccine-induced clones showed marked clonal contraction, consistent with waning T cell responses.

The CDR3 has 14 amino acids, counting the end cysteine and phenylalanine. The retained sequence is limited to the CDR3, 42 bases, with the frame set at the first base. For CDR1 and CDR2, the germline V gene (reference sequence) lists LNHDA and SQIVND. Between the V and J ends, shortened by 6 bases and 7 bases respectively, the junction contains 16 bases. To identify antigen-specific CD4+ T cell clonotypes by their expansion, the ViraFEST assay first stimulated PBMC with viral peptide pools and then applied TCR sequencing. After less than 13 days of culture, CD4+ T cells were isolated with the EasySep CD4+ T cell isolation kit. Negative nucleocapsid antibody results before and after vaccination confirmed that the healthy vaccine recipients had no prior SARS-CoV-2 infection. Some 2.2 million PBMC per well were cultured in IMDM with about 5.4% human AB serum, 8 to 10 IU/ml IL-2 and gentamicin, plus 10 ug/ml peptides. On days 3 and 7, half of the culture medium was replaced with fresh IL-2-containing medium. Each peptide stimulation condition was cultured in triplicate wells unless otherwise noted. Using Ficoll-Paque Plus gradient centrifugation, PBMC were separated from whole blood and then either used fresh or cryopreserved at -140C. The overlapping peptide pools covered the spike proteins of SARS-CoV-2 and of the common cold coronaviruses HCoV-NL63, HCoV-OC43 and HCoV-229E. Genomic DNA was extracted from cultured CD4+ T cells with the QIAamp micro DNA kit.

Remarks on this clone: The target of this receptor is not known. There are no base qualities to consult, and no much larger clone falls within one base.

To prepare the library, the immunoSEQ multiplex PCR assay was applied. DNA from the CD4+ T cells that had been cultured and isolated underwent TCR beta CDR3 sequencing. The original pipeline was this. Non-productive TCR sequences were discarded, and reads were trimmed to the CDR3 region, with only CDR3s of 7 or more amino acids retained. The MANAFEST web app was used to pick out antigen-specific clonotypes by comparing their expansion in peptide wells with that in reference cultures. To be called positive, a clone needed expansion at FDR<0.05 compared with the reference and with all other wells, an odds ratio greater than 5, and a frequency greater than 0.1% in two replicate wells. A clonotype was called cross-reactive if it was significantly expanded both in SARS-CoV-2 spike wells and in at least one common cold coronavirus spike condition. CDR3 similarity was assessed by Levenshtein distance using the stringdist R package, and unrooted trees were constructed with ape in R 3.6.1. TCRdb retrieved this table from immuneACCESS and kept in-frame rearrangements only. Not all clones are present; in checked studies, unresolved V genes account for under half, and no reason is known for the remainder. The DNA gave D and trimming, while V, J and clone size come from that table. Present in this sample are about 55,000 clones, approximately 70% of which were seen just once. About a sixth of the sample is taken by the ten largest.

The chain joins TRBV19 to TRBJ2-4, and possibly TRBD2, on 5 matching bases. This material consisted of CD4+ T cells from PBMCs cultured with SARS-CoV-2 spike peptides, taken before COVID-19 vaccination. The sample's cell subset or site label, decoded: SARS-CoV-2 spike overlapping peptide pool stimulation. The receptor was derived from a human donor who received a COVID-19 vaccine. At the DNA level, the sequence is TGTGCCAGTAGGACACTAGACGCGTTGAACATTCAGTACTTC. Its protein product is CASRTLDALNIQYF.